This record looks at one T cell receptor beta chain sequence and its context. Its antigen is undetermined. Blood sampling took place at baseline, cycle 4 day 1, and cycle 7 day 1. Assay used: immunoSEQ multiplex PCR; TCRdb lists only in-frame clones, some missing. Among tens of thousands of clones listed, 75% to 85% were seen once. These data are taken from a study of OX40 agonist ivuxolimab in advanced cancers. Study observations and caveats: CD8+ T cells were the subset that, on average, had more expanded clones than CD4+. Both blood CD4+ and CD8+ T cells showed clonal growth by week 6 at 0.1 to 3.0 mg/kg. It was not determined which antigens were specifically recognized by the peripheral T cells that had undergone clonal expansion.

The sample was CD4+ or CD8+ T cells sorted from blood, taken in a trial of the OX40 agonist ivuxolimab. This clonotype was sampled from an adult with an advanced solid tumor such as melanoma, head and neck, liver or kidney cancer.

The CDR3 DNA reads as TGTGCCAGCAAATACGGGGCGGGGGGTAATGAAAAACTGTTTTTT. It codes for CASKYGAGGNEKLFF. The J gene is TRBJ1-4, the V gene TRBV6-5; D may be TRBD1 (5 bases). V lost 7 bases and J 4 bases, leaving 16 bases between the germline ends. CDR3 length: 15 amino acids. CDR1 is MNHEY and CDR2 is SVGAGI in the germline V gene.